This is a list of T cell receptor beta chains from one sample in a study of glioma-infiltrating T cells after dendritic cell vaccination. The protocol was immunoSEQ multiplex PCR, while the TCRdb copy is restricted to in-frame clones and leaves out a portion. The sample contains roughly 60,000 clones, roughly nine tenths of which appear only once. Sample: blood, taken after dendritic cell vaccination. The receptors here all came from a human donor with glioblastoma. CDR3s include the opening cysteine and the closing phenylalanine or tryptophan. Fields, in order: D gene, clone size, V gene, J gene, CDR3 DNA, CDR3 protein. D genes are given only for firm matches. Expanded clones are given a class, and other clones once, few, many or no size at all.

D gene: NA; clone size: NA; V gene: TRBV12-5; J gene: TRBJ1-2; CDR3 DNA: TGTGCTAGTGGCCTCGGACAGTTCTATGGCTACACCTTC; CDR3 protein: CASGLGQFYGYTF
D gene: NA; clone size: few; V gene: TRBV5-4; J gene: TRBJ2-2; CDR3 DNA: TGTGCCAGCAGCTTTCTTCCAGGAACGAACACCGGGGAGCTGTTTTTT; CDR3 protein: CASSFLPGTNTGELFF
D gene: NA; clone size: NA; V gene: TRBV2; J gene: TRBJ2-2; CDR3 DNA: TGTGCCAGCAGTGAAGCCTCGCCGCCCGTCGGCGGGGAGCTGTTTTTT; CDR3 protein: CASSEASPPVGGELFF
D gene: TRBD2; clone size: NA; V gene: TRBV27; J gene: TRBJ2-6; CDR3 DNA: TGTGCCAGCAGTTTAGAAGACGGGAGGGCAGGGTCCCACGTCCTGACTTTC; CDR3 protein: CASSLEDGRAGSHVLTF
D gene: TRBD2; clone size: NA; V gene: TRBV7-9; J gene: TRBJ2-7; CDR3 DNA: TGTGCCAGCAGCTTAGGACTAGCGGGGTCCTACGAGCAGTACTTC; CDR3 protein: CASSLGLAGSYEQYF
D gene: NA; clone size: NA; V gene: TRBV5-1; J gene: TRBJ1-2; CDR3 DNA: TGCGCCAGCAGCTTGGACAGCCCTAACTATGGCTACACCTTC; CDR3 protein: CASSLDSPNYGYTF
D gene: TRBD1; clone size: NA; V gene: TRBV25-1; J gene: TRBJ1-1; CDR3 DNA: TGTGCCAGCAGTGGGACAGGAGCCGGGGCTGAAGCTTTCTTT; CDR3 protein: CASSGTGAGAEAFF
D gene: NA; clone size: NA; V gene: TRBV6-5; J gene: TRBJ1-2; CDR3 DNA: TGTGCCAGCAGTGGGCAGAACTATGGCTACACCTTC; CDR3 protein: CASSGQNYGYTF
D gene: NA; clone size: NA; V gene: TRBV11-3; J gene: TRBJ2-1; CDR3 DNA: TGTGCCAGCAGCGTATACAGGGTTGGGGGCTCCTACAATGAGCAGTTCTTC; CDR3 protein: CASSVYRVGGSYNEQFF
D gene: TRBD1; clone size: NA; V gene: TRBV7-2; J gene: TRBJ1-1; CDR3 DNA: TGTGCCAGCAGCTTGGACAGGGGTAACACTGAAGCTTTCTTT; CDR3 protein: CASSLDRGNTEAFF
D gene: NA; clone size: NA; V gene: TRBV4-3; J gene: TRBJ1-5; CDR3 DNA: TGCGCCAGCAGCCAAGATCACGCGGCGCCGAATATAGATCAGCCCCAGCATTTT; CDR3 protein: CASSQDHAAPNIDQPQHF
D gene: NA; clone size: NA; V gene: TRBV25-1; J gene: TRBJ1-1; CDR3 DNA: TGTGCCAGCAGTCGGACAGCCGGCATGAACACTGAAGCTTTCTTT; CDR3 protein: CASSRTAGMNTEAFF
D gene: NA; clone size: once; V gene: TRBV6-7; J gene: TRBJ1-5; CDR3 DNA: TGTGCCAGCAGTTACTCGAGTCCATCGACTGACAGTTATAGCAATCAGCCCCAGCATTTT; CDR3 protein: CASSYSSPSTDSYSNQPQHF
D gene: NA; clone size: NA; V gene: TRBV4-2; J gene: TRBJ1-3; CDR3 DNA: TGTGCCAGCAGCGAAGGGTCGGGATTCGGCCTCTCTGGAAACACCATATATTTT; CDR3 protein: CASSEGSGFGLSGNTIYF
D gene: NA; clone size: NA; V gene: TRBV30; J gene: TRBJ1-5; CDR3 DNA: TGTGCCTGGAGTCAAGGGGCGCAGGATCAGCCCCAGCATTTT; CDR3 protein: CAWSQGAQDQPQHF
D gene: NA; clone size: NA; V gene: TRBV21-1; J gene: TRBJ2-2; CDR3 DNA: TGTGCCAGGGATGTGGGACAGGGTGTCACCGGGGAGCTGTTTTTT; CDR3 protein: CARDVGQGVTGELFF
D gene: NA; clone size: NA; V gene: TRBV19; J gene: TRBJ1-4; CDR3 DNA: TGTGCCAGTAGCTACAGGGCGAAGATAGGAAAACTGTTTTTT; CDR3 protein: CASSYRAKIGKLFF
D gene: NA; clone size: NA; V gene: TRBV5-8; J gene: TRBJ1-3; CDR3 DNA: TGTGCCAGCAGCGCGGGGTTGCTAAGTTCGGGTGACACCATATATTTT; CDR3 protein: CASSAGLLSSGDTIYF
D gene: TRBD2; clone size: NA; V gene: TRBV11-2; J gene: TRBJ2-3; CDR3 DNA: TGTGCCAGCAGCTTACCTAGCGGGGGCACAGATACGCAGTATTTT; CDR3 protein: CASSLPSGGTDTQYF
D gene: TRBD1; clone size: NA; V gene: TRBV18; J gene: TRBJ1-3; CDR3 DNA: TGTGCCAGCTCCCCGCCCGGGACAGGGGGCCGAAACACCATATATTTT; CDR3 protein: CASSPPGTGGRNTIYF
D gene: TRBD1; clone size: NA; V gene: TRBV19; J gene: TRBJ1-2; CDR3 DNA: TGTGCCAGTAGTATGACAGGGGGGACCTATGGCTACACCTTC; CDR3 protein: CASSMTGGTYGYTF
D gene: TRBD1; clone size: NA; V gene: TRBV18; J gene: TRBJ2-7; CDR3 DNA: TGTGCCAGCTCACCAACCGGGACAGGCCAATACGAGCAGTACTTC; CDR3 protein: CASSPTGTGQYEQYF
D gene: TRBD1; clone size: NA; V gene: TRBV27; J gene: TRBJ2-7; CDR3 DNA: TGTGCCAGCAGTTTAATGGGACAGTCCTACGAGCAGTACTTC; CDR3 protein: CASSLMGQSYEQYF
D gene: TRBD1; clone size: NA; V gene: TRBV10-2; J gene: TRBJ2-2; CDR3 DNA: TGCGCCAGCAGACAGGACAGGACGAACACCGGGGAGCTGTTTTTT; CDR3 protein: CASRQDRTNTGELFF
D gene: TRBD1; clone size: NA; V gene: TRBV7-9; J gene: TRBJ1-5; CDR3 DNA: TGTGCCAGCAGCTTAGCGGCAGGGGGCGGTCAGCCCCAGCATTTT; CDR3 protein: CASSLAAGGGQPQHF
D gene: TRBD2; clone size: NA; V gene: TRBV10-2; J gene: TRBJ2-5; CDR3 DNA: TGCGCCAGCAGCCGGGGACTCGGGGGGGTGGAGACCCAGTACTTC; CDR3 protein: CASSRGLGGVETQYF
D gene: NA; clone size: NA; V gene: TRBV5-1; J gene: TRBJ1-6; CDR3 DNA: TGCGCCAGCAGCTCTCAGGAGGACTATAATTCCCCCCTCCACTTT; CDR3 protein: CASSSQEDYNSPLHF
D gene: TRBD1; clone size: NA; V gene: TRBV10-2; J gene: TRBJ1-1; CDR3 DNA: TGCGCCAGCATCCCGGACAGGGGAGGCTCTGAAGCTTTCTTT; CDR3 protein: CASIPDRGGSEAFF
D gene: TRBD1; clone size: NA; V gene: TRBV27; J gene: TRBJ1-4; CDR3 DNA: TGTGCCAGCAGACAGGACAGGGACATCGGAAAACTGTTTTTT; CDR3 protein: CASRQDRDIGKLFF
D gene: NA; clone size: once; V gene: TRBV18; J gene: TRBJ2-1; CDR3 DNA: TGTGCCAGCTCACTATCAGGGGAATCGGCCTACAATGAGCAGTTCTTC; CDR3 protein: CASSLSGESAYNEQFF
D gene: TRBD1; clone size: NA; V gene: TRBV4-3; J gene: TRBJ2-1; CDR3 DNA: TGCGCCAGCAGCCAAGGACAGGGGACGTATTACCGTTACTACAATGAGCAGTTCTTC; CDR3 protein: CASSQGQGTYYRYYNEQFF
D gene: TRBD2; clone size: NA; V gene: TRBV30; J gene: TRBJ2-7; CDR3 DNA: TGTGCCTGGAGTGGAACTAGCGCGAAAGCCTACGAGCAGTACTTC; CDR3 protein: CAWSGTSAKAYEQYF
D gene: TRBD2; clone size: NA; V gene: TRBV5-8; J gene: TRBJ2-7; CDR3 DNA: TGTGCCAGCAGCACCCGAAGACTAGCGGTGGACTACGAGCAGTACTTC; CDR3 protein: CASSTRRLAVDYEQYF
D gene: NA; clone size: NA; V gene: TRBV5-1; J gene: TRBJ1-4; CDR3 DNA: TGCGCCAGCAGCTTGGCGACAGGAACTAATGAAAAACTGTTTTTT; CDR3 protein: CASSLATGTNEKLFF
D gene: TRBD1; clone size: NA; V gene: TRBV27; J gene: TRBJ1-2; CDR3 DNA: TGTGCCAGCAGGGGGACAGGGGGAAACTATGGCTACACCTTC; CDR3 protein: CASRGTGGNYGYTF
D gene: NA; clone size: NA; V gene: TRBV9; J gene: TRBJ1-2; CDR3 DNA: TGTGCCAGCAGCGTTTGGAGTAATGCTAACTATGGCTACACCTTC; CDR3 protein: CASSVWSNANYGYTF
D gene: TRBD1; clone size: once; V gene: TRBV10-2; J gene: TRBJ2-3; CDR3 DNA: TGCGCCACCTTCCCCAGGACAGGGGGCAGCACAGATACGCAGTATTTT; CDR3 protein: CATFPRTGGSTDTQYF
D gene: TRBD2; clone size: NA; V gene: TRBV7-2; J gene: TRBJ2-1; CDR3 DNA: TGTGCCAGCAGCTTAGTATCGGGTAGCGGGGGACACAATGAGCAGTTCTTC; CDR3 protein: CASSLVSGSGGHNEQFF
D gene: TRBD1; clone size: NA; V gene: TRBV9; J gene: TRBJ2-3; CDR3 DNA: TGTGCCAGCAGCGCGCCGACAGGGGCAGATACGCAGTATTTT; CDR3 protein: CASSAPTGADTQYF
D gene: NA; clone size: NA; V gene: TRBV25-1; J gene: TRBJ2-6; CDR3 DNA: TGTGCCAGTAACAGGGCTGGGGCCAACGTCCTGACTTTC; CDR3 protein: CASNRAGANVLTF
D gene: NA; clone size: NA; V gene: TRBV19; J gene: TRBJ1-5; CDR3 DNA: TGTGCCAGTAGTATCGGTGGCGGTACCCAGCATTTT; CDR3 protein: CASSIGGGTQHF
D gene: NA; clone size: once; V gene: TRBV15; J gene: TRBJ1-1; CDR3 DNA: TGTGCCACCAGCAGACCTGCAGGGGAGAACACTGAAGCTTTCTTT; CDR3 protein: CATSRPAGENTEAFF
D gene: NA; clone size: NA; V gene: TRBV6-1; J gene: TRBJ2-3; CDR3 DNA: TGTGCCAGCAGTGAAGCCCCCCCGGGGGGCACAGATACGCAGTATTTT; CDR3 protein: CASSEAPPGGTDTQYF
D gene: TRBD1; clone size: once; V gene: TRBV27; J gene: TRBJ2-7; CDR3 DNA: TGTGCCAGCAGTCGGACGGACAGGCCTTGGTACTTC; CDR3 protein: CASSRTDRPWYF
D gene: TRBD1; clone size: NA; V gene: TRBV4-3; J gene: TRBJ1-2; CDR3 DNA: TGCGCCAGCAGCCACGGGACAGGGGCTCCCTATGGCTACACCTTC; CDR3 protein: CASSHGTGAPYGYTF
D gene: NA; clone size: NA; V gene: TRBV14; J gene: TRBJ1-1; CDR3 DNA: TGTGCCAGCAGCCCCCGGACAGCCCCCCGGAACACTGAAGCTTTCTTT; CDR3 protein: CASSPRTAPRNTEAFF
D gene: NA; clone size: NA; V gene: TRBV19; J gene: TRBJ2-7; CDR3 DNA: TGTGCCAGTAGGGCCTCGGGGTCAGACTCCTACGAGCAGTACTTC; CDR3 protein: CASRASGSDSYEQYF
D gene: TRBD2; clone size: NA; V gene: TRBV4-2; J gene: TRBJ2-3; CDR3 DNA: TGTGCCAGCAGTCGACTAGCGGGGGGAGAAAATACGCAGTATTTT; CDR3 protein: CASSRLAGGENTQYF
D gene: NA; clone size: NA; V gene: TRBV29-1; J gene: TRBJ2-7; CDR3 DNA: TGCAGCGTTGGGGGGGGCGACGAGCAGTACTTC; CDR3 protein: CSVGGGDEQYF
D gene: NA; clone size: NA; V gene: TRBV11-2; J gene: TRBJ1-3; CDR3 DNA: TGTGCCAGCAGCTTAAAAGGGAGTTCTGGAAACACCATATATTTT; CDR3 protein: CASSLKGSSGNTIYF
D gene: NA; clone size: NA; V gene: TRBV19; J gene: TRBJ1-1; CDR3 DNA: TGTGCCAGTACCCTTACGGGGAACACTGAAGCTTTCTTT; CDR3 protein: CASTLTGNTEAFF
D gene: NA; clone size: NA; V gene: TRBV18; J gene: TRBJ1-2; CDR3 DNA: TGTGCCAGCTCACCACCGGGGCAGTTCTATGGCTACACCTTC; CDR3 protein: CASSPPGQFYGYTF
D gene: NA; clone size: NA; V gene: TRBV2; J gene: TRBJ1-4; CDR3 DNA: TGTGCCAGCAGTCCGGGACTAACTAATGAAAAACTGTTTTTT; CDR3 protein: CASSPGLTNEKLFF
D gene: NA; clone size: NA; V gene: TRBV5-1; J gene: TRBJ2-7; CDR3 DNA: TGCGCCAGCAGCAGAGACGGGACTGGGAGCGAGCAGTACTTC; CDR3 protein: CASSRDGTGSEQYF